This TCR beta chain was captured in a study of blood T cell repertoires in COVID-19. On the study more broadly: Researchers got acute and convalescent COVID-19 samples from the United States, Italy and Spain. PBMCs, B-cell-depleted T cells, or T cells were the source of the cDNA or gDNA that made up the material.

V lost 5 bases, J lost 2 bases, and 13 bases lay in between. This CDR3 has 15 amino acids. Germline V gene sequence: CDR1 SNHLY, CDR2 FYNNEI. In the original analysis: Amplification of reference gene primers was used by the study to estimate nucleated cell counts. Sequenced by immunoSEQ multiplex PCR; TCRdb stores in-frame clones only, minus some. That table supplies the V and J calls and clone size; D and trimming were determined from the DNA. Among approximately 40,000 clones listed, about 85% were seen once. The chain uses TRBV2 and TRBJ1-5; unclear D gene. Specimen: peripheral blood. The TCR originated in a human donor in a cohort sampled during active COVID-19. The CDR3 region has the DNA TGTGCCAGCAGTACCCACCCCGGAGGCAATCAGCCCCAGCATTTT. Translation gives CASSTHPGGNQPQHF.